This T cell receptor beta chain is drawn from a study of post-analysis software for immune sequencing data. At the level of the study: Recorded disease courses covered relapsing-remitting, secondary progressive and progressive-relapsing multiple sclerosis. Some patients had no subtype annotation.

The TCR beta cDNA libraries carried unique molecular identifiers. Out of about 0.95 to 10 million T cells, 450,000 to 600,000 cDNA molecules were generated. TCRdb fed the PCR reads into MiXCR, producing one record per CDR3 protein. Of some 800,000 distinct CDR3 sequences in the sample, just over 45% were seen once. In germline, CDR1 is SNHLY, CDR2 FYNNEI. CDR3 length equals 16 residues. The ends lost 1 base at V and 2 bases at J; junction bases unmatched: 3. Regarding this clonotype: Its antigen is still unknown.

Whole-study findings and limits: Normalized Chao1 diversity was significantly reduced in patients versus controls. The five TRBV segments detected at higher frequency in patients than in controls included TRBV5-6, TRBV5-1 and TRBV20-1.

The chain employs TRBV2 and TRBJ2-3; TRBD2 matches at 10 bases. Material for sequencing was blood. The TCR was taken from a girl aged 5-17 years with multiple sclerosis. CDR3 sequence: CASSEELAGLTDTQYF. The CDR3 DNA follows: TGTGCCAGCAGTGAAGAACTAGCGGGGCTCACAGATACGCAGTATTTT.